This T cell receptor beta chain stems from a study of cytomegalovirus exposure and HLA in healthy donors. PCR was performed using 60 Vbeta and 13 Jbeta primers. Sequenced by immunoSEQ multiplex PCR; TCRdb stores in-frame clones only, minus some. The sample consists of approximately 160,000 clones, over 65% of them appearing once. Study results and limitations: Among TCR beta chains, those listed as cytomegalovirus-associated numbered about 150. The majority of CMV-associated TCR beta chains were reported as apparently HLA-restricted in a later analysis. Accurate HLA-A and HLA-B prediction from TCR beta sequences was reported for most subjects. Analyses of presence/absence relied on an assumption of roughly uniform sequencing depth across donors.

A note on this clone: Its specificity is unknown.

The TCR originated in a woman younger than 45 in good health and CMV-seropositive. The sequenced sample consisted of PBMCs.

Here the CDR3 reads CASSLGQAGLGYF. CDR3 sequence (DNA): TGTGCCAGCAGCTTGGGTCAGGCGGGCCTTGGGTACTTC. The rearrangement uses TRBV5-4 and TRBJ2-7, with D possibly TRBD2 on 5 matching bases. Germline V lookup: CDR1 SGHNT, CDR2 YYREEE (reference sequence). CDR3 length equals 13 residues. Between the trimmed V and J ends, which lost 0 bases and 12 bases, there was a span of 16 bases.